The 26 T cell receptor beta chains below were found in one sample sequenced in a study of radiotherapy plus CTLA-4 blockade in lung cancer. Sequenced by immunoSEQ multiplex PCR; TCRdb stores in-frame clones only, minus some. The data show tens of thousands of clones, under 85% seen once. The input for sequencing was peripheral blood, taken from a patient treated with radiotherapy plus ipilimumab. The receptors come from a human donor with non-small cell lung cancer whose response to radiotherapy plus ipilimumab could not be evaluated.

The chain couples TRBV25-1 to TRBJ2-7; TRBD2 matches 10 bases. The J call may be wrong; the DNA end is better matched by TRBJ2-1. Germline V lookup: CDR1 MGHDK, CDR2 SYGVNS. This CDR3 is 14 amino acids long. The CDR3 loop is CASSISGRAAEQFF. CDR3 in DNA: TGTGCCAGCAGTATAAGCGGGAGGGCCGCTGAGCAGTTCTTC.

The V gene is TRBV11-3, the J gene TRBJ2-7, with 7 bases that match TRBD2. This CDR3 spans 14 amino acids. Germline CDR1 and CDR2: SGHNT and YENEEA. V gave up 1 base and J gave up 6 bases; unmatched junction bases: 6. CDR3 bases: TGTGCCAGCAGCTTAGTTGCGGGAGTTTCCGAGCAGTACTTC. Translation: CASSLVAGVSEQYF.

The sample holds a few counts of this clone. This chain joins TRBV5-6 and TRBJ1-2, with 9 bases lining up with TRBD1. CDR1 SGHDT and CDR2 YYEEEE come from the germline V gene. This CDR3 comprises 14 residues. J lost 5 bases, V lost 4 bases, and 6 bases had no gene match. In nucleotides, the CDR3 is TGTGCCAGCAGCGACGACAGGGGGAATTATGGCTACACCTTC. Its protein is CASSDDRGNYGYTF.

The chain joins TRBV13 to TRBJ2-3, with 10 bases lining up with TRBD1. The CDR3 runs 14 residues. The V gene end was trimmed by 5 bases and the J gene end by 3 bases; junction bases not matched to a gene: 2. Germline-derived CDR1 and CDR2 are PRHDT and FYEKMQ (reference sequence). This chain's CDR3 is CASSLGQGTDTQYF. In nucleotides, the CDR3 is TGTGCCAGCAGCCTGGGACAGGGGACAGATACGCAGTATTTT.

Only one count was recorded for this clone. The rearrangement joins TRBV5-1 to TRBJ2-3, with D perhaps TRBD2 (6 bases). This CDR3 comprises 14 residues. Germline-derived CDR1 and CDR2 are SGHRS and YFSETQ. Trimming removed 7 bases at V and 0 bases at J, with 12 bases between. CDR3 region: CASAPSASTDTQYF. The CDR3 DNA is TGCGCCAGCGCCCCTAGCGCTAGCACAGATACGCAGTATTTT.

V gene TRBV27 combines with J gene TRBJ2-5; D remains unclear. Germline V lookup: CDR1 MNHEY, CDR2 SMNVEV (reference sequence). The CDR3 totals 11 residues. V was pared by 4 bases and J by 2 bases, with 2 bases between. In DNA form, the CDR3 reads TGTGCCAGCAGTTCTCAAGAGACCCAGTACTTC. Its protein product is CASSSQETQYF.

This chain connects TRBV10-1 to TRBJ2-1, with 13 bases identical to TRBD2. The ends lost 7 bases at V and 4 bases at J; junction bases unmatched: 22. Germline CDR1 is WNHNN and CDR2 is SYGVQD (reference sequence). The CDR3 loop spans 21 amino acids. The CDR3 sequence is CASNGRLGGTSGRAAYNEQFF. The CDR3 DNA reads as TGCGCCAGCAACGGACGGTTGGGGGGCACTAGCGGGAGGGCCGCTTACAATGAGCAGTTCTTC.

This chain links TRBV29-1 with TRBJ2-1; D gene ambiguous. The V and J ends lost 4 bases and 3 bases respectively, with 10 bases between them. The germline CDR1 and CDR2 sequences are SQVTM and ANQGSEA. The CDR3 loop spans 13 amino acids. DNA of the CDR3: TGCAGCGTTGGAGACTTTAGCTACAATGAGCAGTTCTTC. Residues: CSVGDFSYNEQFF.

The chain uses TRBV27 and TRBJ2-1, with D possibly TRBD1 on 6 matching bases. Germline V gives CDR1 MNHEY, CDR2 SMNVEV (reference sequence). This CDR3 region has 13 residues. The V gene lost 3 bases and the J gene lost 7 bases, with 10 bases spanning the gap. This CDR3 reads CASSLYQGNEQFF. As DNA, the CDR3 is TGTGCCAGCAGTTTGTATCAGGGGAATGAGCAGTTCTTC.

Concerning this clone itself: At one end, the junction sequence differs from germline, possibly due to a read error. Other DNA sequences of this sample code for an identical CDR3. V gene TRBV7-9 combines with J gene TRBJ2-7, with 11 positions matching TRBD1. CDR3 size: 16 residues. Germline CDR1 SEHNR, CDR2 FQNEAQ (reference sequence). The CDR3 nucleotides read TGCGCCAGCAGCCAAGAAGCCGGGACAGGGGGAAACGAGCAGTACTTC. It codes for CASSQEAGTGGNEQYF.

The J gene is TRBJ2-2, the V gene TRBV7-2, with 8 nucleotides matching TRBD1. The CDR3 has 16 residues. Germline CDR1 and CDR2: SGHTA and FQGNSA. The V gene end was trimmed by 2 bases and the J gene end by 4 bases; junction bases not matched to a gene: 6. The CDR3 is CASSLNGQGSTGELFF. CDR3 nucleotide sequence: TGTGCCAGCAGCTTAAACGGACAGGGAAGCACCGGGGAGCTGTTTTTT.

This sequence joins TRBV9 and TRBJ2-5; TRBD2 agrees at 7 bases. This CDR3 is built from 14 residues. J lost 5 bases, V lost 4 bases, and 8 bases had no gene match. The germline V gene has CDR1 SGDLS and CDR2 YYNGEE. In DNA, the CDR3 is TGTGCCAGCAGCCTAGGACTAGGCCACGAGACCCAGTACTTC. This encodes CASSLGLGHETQYF.

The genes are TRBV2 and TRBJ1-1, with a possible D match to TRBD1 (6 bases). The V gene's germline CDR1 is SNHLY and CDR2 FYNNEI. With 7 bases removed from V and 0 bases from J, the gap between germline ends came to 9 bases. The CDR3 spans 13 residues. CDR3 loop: CASNRQVNTEAFF. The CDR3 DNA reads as TGTGCCAGCAATAGACAGGTGAACACTGAAGCTTTCTTT.

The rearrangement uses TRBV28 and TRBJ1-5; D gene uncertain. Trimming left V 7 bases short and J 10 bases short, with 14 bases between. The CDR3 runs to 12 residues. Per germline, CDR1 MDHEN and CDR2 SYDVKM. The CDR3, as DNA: TGTGCCAGCATCACAACTGGAGAACCCCAGCATTTT. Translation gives CASITTGEPQHF.

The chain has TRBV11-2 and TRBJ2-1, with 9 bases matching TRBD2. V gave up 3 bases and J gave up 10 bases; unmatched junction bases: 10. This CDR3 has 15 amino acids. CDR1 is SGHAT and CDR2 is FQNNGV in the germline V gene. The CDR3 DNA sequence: TGTGCCAGCAGCTTTACTCAGGCGGGGGGGACGGAGCAGTTCTTC. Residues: CASSFTQAGGTEQFF.

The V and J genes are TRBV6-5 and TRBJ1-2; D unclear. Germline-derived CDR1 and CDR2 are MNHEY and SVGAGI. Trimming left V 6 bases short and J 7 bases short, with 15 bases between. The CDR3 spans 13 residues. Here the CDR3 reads CASRVGRGVGYTF. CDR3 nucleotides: TGTGCCAGCAGGGTCGGACGCGGGGTTGGCTACACCTTC.

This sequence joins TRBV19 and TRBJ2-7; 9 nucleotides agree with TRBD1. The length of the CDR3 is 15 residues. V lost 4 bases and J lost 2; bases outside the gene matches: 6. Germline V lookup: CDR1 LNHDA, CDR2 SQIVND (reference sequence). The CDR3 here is CASSTGQGQPYEQYF. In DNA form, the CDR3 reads TGTGCCAGTAGTACAGGACAGGGGCAACCCTACGAGCAGTACTTC.

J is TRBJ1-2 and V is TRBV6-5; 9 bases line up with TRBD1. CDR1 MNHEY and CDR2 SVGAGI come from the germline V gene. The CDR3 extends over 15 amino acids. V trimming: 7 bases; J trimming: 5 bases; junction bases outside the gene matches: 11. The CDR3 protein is CASIGQGYITYGYTF. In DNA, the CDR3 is TGTGCCAGCATTGGACAGGGGTATATTACTTATGGCTACACCTTC.

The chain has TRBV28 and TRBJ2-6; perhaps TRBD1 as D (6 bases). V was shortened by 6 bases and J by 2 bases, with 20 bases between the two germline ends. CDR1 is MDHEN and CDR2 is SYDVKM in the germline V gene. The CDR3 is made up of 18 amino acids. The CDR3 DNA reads TGTGCCAGCAGCACCCCGAGACCGAACAGGGCTGGGGCCAACGTCCTGACTTTC. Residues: CASSTPRPNRAGANVLTF. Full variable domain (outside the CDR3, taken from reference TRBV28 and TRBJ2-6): DVKVTQSSRYLVKRTGEKVFLECVQDMDHENMFWYRQDPGLGLRLIYFSYDVKMKEKGDIPEGYSVSREKKERFSLILESASTNQTSMYLCASSTPRPNRAGANVLTFGAGSRLTVL.

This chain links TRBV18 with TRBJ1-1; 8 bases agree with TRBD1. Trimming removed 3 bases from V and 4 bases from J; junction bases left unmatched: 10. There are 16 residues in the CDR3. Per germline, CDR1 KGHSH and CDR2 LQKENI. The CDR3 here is CASSPDRERSRTEAFF. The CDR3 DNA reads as TGTGCCAGCTCACCGGACAGGGAGCGGAGTCGCACTGAAGCTTTCTTT.

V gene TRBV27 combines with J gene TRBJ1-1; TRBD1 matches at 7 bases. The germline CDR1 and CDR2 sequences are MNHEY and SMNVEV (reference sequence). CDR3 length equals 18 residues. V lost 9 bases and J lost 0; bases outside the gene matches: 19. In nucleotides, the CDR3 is TGTGCCAGATACAGGGACAGACCGCGAAACTTCATGAACACTGAAGCTTTCTTT. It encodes CARYRDRPRNFMNTEAFF.

Here the CDR3 DNA reads TGTGCCATCAGTTCCGCCCCTAGCGGCGGTGAGCAGTTCTTC. The encoded protein is CAISSAPSGGEQFF. V gene TRBV10-3 combines with J gene TRBJ2-1; 7 bases fit TRBD2. This CDR3 spans 14 amino acids. After removal of 5 bases from V and 9 bases from J, the junction contained 10 bases not matched to a gene. The germline CDR1 and CDR2 sequences are ENHRY and SYGVKD.

CDR3 DNA sequence: TGTGCCACCACCCCGGACAGGGAACGCTCTGGGGCCAACGTCCTGACTTTC. Encoded protein: CATTPDRERSGANVLTF. The genes are TRBV15 and TRBJ2-6; 8 bases agree with TRBD1. Looked up from germline, CDR1 is LNHNV and CDR2 is YYDKDF (reference sequence). The CDR3 totals 17 residues. V lost 7 bases, J lost 0 bases, and 8 bases stayed unmatched.

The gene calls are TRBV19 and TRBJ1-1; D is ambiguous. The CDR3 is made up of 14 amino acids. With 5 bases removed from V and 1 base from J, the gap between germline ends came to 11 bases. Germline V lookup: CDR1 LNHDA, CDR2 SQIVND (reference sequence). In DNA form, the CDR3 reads TGTGCCAGTAGTTTTCAGTTCCCGAACACTGAAGCTTTCTTT. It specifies CASSFQFPNTEAFF. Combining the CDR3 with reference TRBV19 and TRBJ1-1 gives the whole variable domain DGGITQSPKYLFRKEGQNVTLSCEQNLNHDAMYWYRQDPGQGLRLIYYSQIVNDFQKGDIAEGYSVSREKKESFPLTVTSAQKNPTAFYLCASSFQFPNTEAFFGQGTRLTVV.

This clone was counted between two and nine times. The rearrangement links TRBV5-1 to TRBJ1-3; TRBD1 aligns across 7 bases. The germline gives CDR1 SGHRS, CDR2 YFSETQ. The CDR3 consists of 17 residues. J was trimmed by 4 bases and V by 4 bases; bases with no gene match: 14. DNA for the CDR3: TGCGCCAGCAGCACGAATCCCGGGACAGCCAACGGAAACACCATATATTTT. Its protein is CASSTNPGTANGNTIYF.

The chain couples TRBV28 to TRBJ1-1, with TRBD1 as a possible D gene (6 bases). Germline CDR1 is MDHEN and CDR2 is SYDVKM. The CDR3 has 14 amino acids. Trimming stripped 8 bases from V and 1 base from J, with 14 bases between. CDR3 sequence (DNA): TGTGCCAGCTTAACAGGGTCGACGAACACTGAAGCTTTCTTT. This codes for CASLTGSTNTEAFF.